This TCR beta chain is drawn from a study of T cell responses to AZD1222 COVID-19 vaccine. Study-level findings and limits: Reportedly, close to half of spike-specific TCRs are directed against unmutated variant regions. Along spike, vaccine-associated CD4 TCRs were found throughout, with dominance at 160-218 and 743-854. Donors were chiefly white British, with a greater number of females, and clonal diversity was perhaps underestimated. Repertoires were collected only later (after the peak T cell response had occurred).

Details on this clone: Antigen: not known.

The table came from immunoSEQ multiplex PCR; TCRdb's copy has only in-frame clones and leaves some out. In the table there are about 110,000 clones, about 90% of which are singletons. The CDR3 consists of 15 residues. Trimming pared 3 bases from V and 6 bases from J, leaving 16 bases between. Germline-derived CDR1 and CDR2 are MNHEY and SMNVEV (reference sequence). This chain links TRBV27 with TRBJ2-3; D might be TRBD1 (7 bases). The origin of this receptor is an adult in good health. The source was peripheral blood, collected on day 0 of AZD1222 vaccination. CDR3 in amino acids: CASSFGQVGRDTQYF. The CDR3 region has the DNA TGTGCCAGCAGTTTCGGACAGGTTGGGAGGGATACGCAGTATTTT.